The source of this T cell receptor beta chain is a study of T cells in Graves' hyperthyroidism and ophthalmopathy. Study results and caveats: Among thyroid clonotypes expanded above 0.001, most also appeared in blood.

There were TCR beta CDR3 regions amplified from RNA transcripts. The HTBI primer set served for first-round RT-PCR of the TCR CDR3. TCRdb called the multiplex PCR reads again in MiXCR, with one record for every CDR3 protein. The sample records about 270,000 distinct CDR3 sequences, approximately 20% being singletons. Concerning this clonotype itself: Its antigen is still unknown.

The source of this sequence is a man younger than 45 with Graves' ophthalmopathy. Sequenced material: blood.

The CDR3 bases are TGTGCCAGCAGCGGGACAGGGAACGTGGCAGCGGCTACGCAGTATTTT. Translation: CASSGTGNVAAATQYF. This sequence joins TRBV12-3 or TRBV12-4 and TRBJ2-3; the match to TRBD1 covers 9 bases. The ends lost 6 bases at V and 8 bases at J; junction bases unmatched: 15. The CDR3 length is 16 residues.